This T cell receptor beta chain came from a study of human T cells and chemical hapten exposure. Turning to the study itself: Diphenylcyclopropenone was applied weekly to patients' scalps across the roughly 24-week study. Upper back patch tests used 0.01% DPC, scored after 6 days.

At least ten counts were recorded for this clonotype. What it binds is unknown. Indicated time point: pre-sensitization, week 0. Regarding treatment: therapeutic diphenylcyclopropenone sensitization with weekly scalp DPC. From the RACE reads, TCRdb called clonotypes with MiXCR, one entry per CDR3 protein. In the table there are about 260,000 distinct CDR3 sequences, about 9% of which are singletons. Study results and limitations: Unchanged with DPC sensitization were TCRs above 1 in 1000 frequency. Healthy individuals' immune responses may differ from those of donors, who had alopecia.

Sequenced material: whole blood, taken in connection with sensitization to the hapten diphenylcyclopropenone (DPC). This sequence was found in a woman between 40 and 50 years old with alopecia areata. Some clones in this sample may be carry-over from other donors' samples.

Written as DNA, the CDR3 is TGTGCCAGCAGTTACAGCTCTACACCCCCCACGCTGTTTTTT. Translation gives CASSYSSTPPTLFF. The V gene is TRBV2, the J gene TRBJ2-2, with D unresolved. This CDR3 has 14 amino acids. V lost 5 bases, J lost 13 bases, and 20 bases lay in between. From germline, CDR1 is SNHLY and CDR2 FYNNEI.